Following are 20 T cell receptor beta chains from one sample sequenced in a study of molecular identifiers for immune sequencing clone quantification. Each CDR3 protein gets one entry after TCRdb re-called the PCR reads with MiXCR. The sample comprises 9,700 or so distinct CDR3 sequences, roughly a fifth of which are singletons, and around 1.5% rests with the top ten. Sequencing input: naive CD8+ T cells from blood, with Jurkat cell RNA spiked in. Noted subset: FACS-sorted CD8+CD4-CCR7+CD45RA+ naive T cells. Receptors were obtained from a human donor in good health. Some libraries in this study had Jurkat cell RNA spiked in.

This clonotype has a count of ten or more. This sequence joins TRBV6-2 or TRBV6-3 and TRBJ1-6, with D uncertain. The CDR3 length is 14 residues. V was shortened by 7 bases and J by 7 bases, with 14 bases between the two germline ends. CDR1 and CDR2 from the germline V gene are MNHEY and SVGEGT. CDR3 DNA sequence: TGTGCCAGCAAAAATGACATTCGGAATTCACCCCTCCACTTT. Amino acids: CASKNDIRNSPLHF.

For this clonotype: The junction departs from the called germline gene at one end, perhaps through a read error. The chain carries TRBV7-9 and TRBJ2-2; TRBD2 agrees at 10 bases. The CDR3 has 21 residues. The germline gives CDR1 SEHNR, CDR2 FQNEAQ (reference sequence). The CDR3 spells CASSQSMRDIPSSGRTGELFF. CDR3 nucleotide sequence: TGCGCCAGCAGCCAATCAATGCGGGACATACCTTCTAGCGGGAGAACCGGGGAGCTGTTTTTT.

Turning to this clonotype: A much larger clone differs by one base, so this may be a read error. As the CDR3 is not closed by the conserved phenylalanine or tryptophan, this likely results from a read error. The chain is built from TRBV7-2 and TRBJ2-7; possible D gene TRBD1, 6 bases. From germline, CDR1 is SGHTA and CDR2 FQGNSA. The CDR3 loop spans 16 amino acids. Trimming removed 1 base from V and 4 bases from J, with 17 bases in between. The CDR3 loop is CASSLGRTVQAYEQYL. As DNA, the CDR3 is TGTGCCAGCAGCTTAGGAAGGACAGTACAGGCATACGAGCAGTACCTC.

This clonotype was picked up many times. The chain links TRBV29-1 to TRBJ2-7, with 11 bases matching TRBD1. V lost 5 bases and J lost 3; bases outside the gene matches: 6. Germline assignment: CDR1 SQVTM and CDR2 ANQGSEA. This CDR3 is 14 amino acids long. The CDR3 sequence is CSVSPGTGGYEQYF. DNA for the CDR3: TGCAGCGTTTCCCCCGGGACAGGGGGCTACGAGCAGTACTTC.

About this clonotype: One end of the junction varies from germline; a read error may be responsible. The CDR3 spells CASTSVTGDEQFF. DNA for the CDR3: TGCGCCAGCACATCCGTCACCGGGGATGAGCAGTTCTTC. The V call is TRBV12-3 or TRBV12-4, the J call TRBJ2-1; possible D gene TRBD2, 5 bases. CDR3 length: 13 residues.

The chain's CDR3 is CASSESGGTYEQYF. CDR3 in DNA: TGTGCCAGCAGTGAAAGCGGGGGGACCTACGAGCAGTACTTC. V gene TRBV2 combines with J gene TRBJ2-7, with 9 nucleotides matching TRBD2. The germline V gene has CDR1 SNHLY and CDR2 FYNNEI. This CDR3 comprises 14 residues. Trimming cost V 2 bases and J 2 bases; bases outside gene matches: 1.

By proportion, this clonotype is medium-sized. Here the CDR3 DNA reads TGTGCCAGCAGTTTAGGGCTAGCCTACTACGAGCAGTACTTC. This translates into CASSLGLAYYEQYF. The chain couples TRBV28 to TRBJ2-7; D is possibly TRBD2 (5 bases). V lost 2 bases to trimming and J lost 3 bases, with 11 bases between them. The CDR3 is 14 residues long. The germline V gene has CDR1 MDHEN and CDR2 SYDVKM.

This clonotype qualifies as medium-sized. The chain joins TRBV7-9 to TRBJ2-1, with 11 nucleotides matching TRBD2. V shed 1 base, J shed 3 bases, and the junction held 8 bases outside the gene matches. The CDR3 is 18 amino acids. Germline-derived CDR1 and CDR2 are SEHNR and FQNEAQ (reference sequence). CDR3 sequence: CASSLGSGRARFYNEQFF. The CDR3 DNA sequence: TGTGCCAGCAGCTTAGGTAGCGGGAGGGCCCGTTTCTACAATGAGCAGTTCTTC.

This clonotype was seen at least ten times. The genes are TRBV27 and TRBJ2-3, with D perhaps matching TRBD2 (7 bases). Germline CDR1 MNHEY, CDR2 SMNVEV (reference sequence). The length of the CDR3 is 15 residues. The germline V and J ends were trimmed by 3 bases and 2 bases, with 12 bases remaining between them. This CDR3 is CASSLDGGPTDTQYF. For the CDR3, the DNA is TGTGCCAGCAGTTTGGACGGGGGGCCCACAGATACGCAGTATTTT.

This clonotype was detected ten times or more. This chain uses TRBV11-2 with TRBJ2-2, with D uncertain. Germline loops: CDR1 SGHAT, CDR2 FQNNGV. This CDR3 comprises 13 residues. V was shortened by 3 bases and J by 8 bases, with 10 bases between the two germline ends. CDR3 amino acids: CASSFTFSGELFF. CDR3 bases: TGTGCCAGCAGCTTTACCTTTAGTGGGGAGCTGTTTTTT.

This clonotype is judged medium-sized. The rearrangement links TRBV7-9 to TRBJ2-5; 8 bases agree with TRBD1. This CDR3 is built from 13 residues. Germline assignment: CDR1 SEHNR and CDR2 FQNEAQ (reference sequence). With 4 bases clipped from V and 3 bases from J, the junction kept 1 base outside the gene matches. The CDR3 DNA reads as TGTGCCAGCAGCTCGGACAGGGAAGAGACCCAGTACTTC. It encodes CASSSDREETQYF.

The V gene is TRBV15, the J gene TRBJ2-1; D is uncertain. The CDR3 contains 14 residues. The germline V gene has CDR1 LNHNV and CDR2 YYDKDF (reference sequence). Trimming pared 1 base from V and 3 bases from J, leaving 7 bases between. The CDR3 region is CATSRGRHYNEQFF. The CDR3 DNA follows: TGTGCCACCAGCAGAGGACGGCACTACAATGAGCAGTTCTTC. The whole variable domain, remainder taken from reference TRBV15 and TRBJ2-1, is DAMVIQNPRYQVTQFGKPVTLSCSQTLNHNVMYWYQQKSSQAPKLLFHYYDKDFNNEADTPDNFQSRRPNTSFCFLDIRSPGLGDTAMYLCATSRGRHYNEQFFGPGTRLTVL.

This clonotype was detected ten times or more. The V gene is TRBV9, the J gene TRBJ2-5; 8 bases match TRBD2. Unmatched junction bases numbered 8, after V lost 3 bases and J lost 4 bases. This CDR3 is built from 15 residues. CDR1 is SGDLS and CDR2 is YYNGEE in the germline V gene. This CDR3 is CASSAGTSGLETQYF. The CDR3 coding sequence is TGTGCCAGCAGCGCCGGGACTAGTGGTTTAGAGACCCAGTACTTC.

This clonotype was picked up many times. The V gene is TRBV4-1, the J gene TRBJ2-6, with D hard to call. V was trimmed by 2 bases and J by 0 bases, leaving 2 bases between them. Germline loops: CDR1 MGHRA, CDR2 YSYEKL. This CDR3 spans 14 amino acids. The DNA for the CDR3 is TGCGCCAGCAGCCAACTCTCTGGGGCCAACGTCCTGACTTTC. Its protein is CASSQLSGANVLTF.

The CDR3 nucleotides are TGCGCCAGCAGCCAAGAGAGGAACACTGAAGCTTTCTTT. It is translated as CASSQERNTEAFF. The chain links TRBV4-1 to TRBJ1-1; no firm D call. The CDR3 has 13 amino acids. The germline gives CDR1 MGHRA, CDR2 YSYEKL. The V end lost 0 bases, the J end lost 1 base, and 3 bases lay between the germline ends.

This clonotype was detected ten times or more. This chain joins TRBV4-3 and TRBJ1-1; D unclear. V lost 0 bases and J lost 6, with 11 bases in between. Germline V gene data show CDR1 as LGHNA and CDR2 as YSLEER. CDR3 length: 14 residues. The CDR3 region has the DNA TGCGCCAGCAGCCAAGAAGAGTGGAGTTCTGAAGCTTTCTTT. The encoded protein is CASSQEEWSSEAFF.

At least ten counts were recorded for this clonotype. The chain is built from TRBV6-2 or TRBV6-3 and TRBJ2-7; D is perhaps TRBD1 (5 bases). The CDR3 sequence is 15 residues long. V lost 2 bases and J lost 2, with 13 bases in between. From germline, CDR1 is MNHEY and CDR2 SVGEGT. This CDR3 reads CASSYGDSVTYEQYF. CDR3 DNA: TGTGCCAGCAGTTACGGTGACAGCGTAACCTACGAGCAGTACTTC.

This clonotype has at least ten counts. The chain is built from TRBV7-6 and TRBJ2-2; D call uncertain. The CDR3 contains 11 residues. Between the trimmed V and J ends, which lost 6 bases and 6 bases, there was a span of 5 bases. CDR1 and CDR2 (germline): SGHVS, FNYEAQ. CDR3 protein: CASRGPGELFF. DNA for the CDR3: TGTGCCAGCAGGGGCCCCGGGGAGCTGTTTTTT.

This clonotype is medium-sized within its sample. CDR3 region: CASSQGGSYNEQFF. The CDR3 coding sequence is TGCGCCAGCAGCCAAGGCGGCTCCTACAATGAGCAGTTCTTC. The rearrangement joins TRBV4-1 to TRBJ2-1, with no clear D. Deletions cut 1 base from V and 0 bases from J, with 4 bases between. CDR3 length: 14 amino acids. In germline, CDR1 is MGHRA, CDR2 YSYEKL.

This clonotype ranks as medium-sized. The germline gene is not matched at one end of the junction; a read error may be the cause. The chain joins TRBV7-9 to TRBJ2-3, with 11 bases lining up with TRBD2. CDR1 is SEHNR, CDR2 FQNEAQ, per germline (reference sequence). The CDR3 loop spans 15 amino acids. CDR3 bases: TGTGCCAGCAGCATAGCGGGGGGGGCTACAGATACGCAGTATTTT. Protein sequence: CASSIAGGATDTQYF.